These T cell receptor beta chains were read from a single sample in a study of T-cell memory formation after mild COVID-19. In TCRdb, the 5' RACE reads were re-called with MiXCR into one record per CDR3 protein. The sample has hundreds of thousands of distinct CDR3 sequences, roughly 15% seen once. The specimen was PBMCs or a T cell subset sorted from them (not recorded which). The origin of the receptors is a man between 18 and 35 years old who had mild COVID-19 (a few samples of this study predate the infection). Cell type and time point are not known. The CDR3 runs from the conserved cysteine through the conserved F or W. The order of the fields is J gene, D gene, V gene, clone size, CDR3 protein. D genes are given only for firm matches. The size of a clone is reported for some rows only, either as once, few or many, or as a class for expanded clones.

TRBJ1-2 | - | TRBV6-5 | - | CASWAPQKGGYTF
TRBJ1-2 | TRBD1 | TRBV3-1 | few | CASSPGSGTGLNYGYTF
TRBJ2-3 | TRBD1 | TRBV5-1 | many | CASSRTTGVVTDTQYF
TRBJ1-1 | - | TRBV5-1 | many | CASSLERDTEAFF
TRBJ2-5 | - | TRBV5-1 | - | CASSFRGTDQETQYF
TRBJ2-2 | TRBD2 | TRBV20-1 | - | CSATGGAGELFF
TRBJ1-1 | - | TRBV20-1 | - | CSARRGFGTEAFF
TRBJ2-6 | - | TRBV19 | - | CAGRSSGANVLTF
TRBJ1-1 | - | TRBV5-1 | few | CASSINANTEAFF
TRBJ1-1 | - | TRBV3-1 | - | CASSPAGAEAFF
TRBJ2-3 | - | TRBV12-3/TRBV12-4 | few | CASRQTVSTDTQYF
TRBJ2-3 | - | TRBV20-1 | many | CSASDLVTDTQYF
TRBJ2-5 | - | TRBV11-2 | many | CASSLSQVETQYF
TRBJ1-4 | - | TRBV20-1 | few | CSAGAAATNEKLFF
TRBJ2-3 | TRBD2 | TRBV6-6 | - | CASRRSGGTDTQYF
TRBJ1-1 | - | TRBV10-3 | few | CAISERMVGTEAFF
TRBJ1-1 | - | TRBV10-3 | few | CAISAEGDRTEAFF
TRBJ1-6 | TRBD1 | TRBV12-3/TRBV12-4 | - | CASSLRTGSYNSPLHF
TRBJ2-1 | TRBD2 | TRBV7-2 | - | CASSASIAGGRGKVF
TRBJ1-5 | - | TRBV5-8 | few | CASSLEDASRRNQPQHF
TRBJ2-7 | - | TRBV27 | many | CASREAQPPYEQYF
TRBJ2-5 | - | TRBV9 | - | CASSVGRTQETQYF
TRBJ2-4 | TRBD2 | TRBV4-2 | - | CASSQGYSGENIQYF
TRBJ1-1 | - | TRBV7-3 | few | CASSILGGTEAFF
TRBJ1-1 | - | TRBV7-2 | - | CAATRGLGTEAFF
TRBJ2-7 | TRBD1 | TRBV4-3 | few | CASSQDPGQGLREQYF
TRBJ2-1 | - | TRBV6-5 | few | CASSRGLSSYNEQFF
TRBJ2-5 | - | TRBV10-3 | few | CAISEGGTGGQTQYF
TRBJ1-1 | TRBD1 | TRBV4-1 | many | CASSHEREGAWSTEAFF
TRBJ1-1 | - | TRBV7-8 | - | CASSLGHLNTEAFF
TRBJ1-1 | - | TRBV25-1 | few | CASSGARKAFF
TRBJ2-3 | - | TRBV7-9 | - | CASSLASGTQYF
TRBJ1-1 | - | TRBV4-1 | few | CASSQDRREQAFF
TRBJ1-1 | - | TRBV5-4 | - | CASSRDNRGTEAFF
TRBJ1-5 | - | TRBV5-1 | - | CASSLAGGPGQPQHF
TRBJ1-2 | - | TRBV5-8 | few | CASSTWGGGSQGYTF
TRBJ2-1 | TRBD2 | TRBV20-1 | - | CSAITGTSALNEQFF
TRBJ2-7 | - | TRBV29-1 | - | CSVEVRADEQYF
TRBJ2-2 | TRBD2 | TRBV29-1 | few | CSVGLAGGNTGELFF
TRBJ1-5 | - | TRBV29-1 | many | CSVVEALNQPQHF